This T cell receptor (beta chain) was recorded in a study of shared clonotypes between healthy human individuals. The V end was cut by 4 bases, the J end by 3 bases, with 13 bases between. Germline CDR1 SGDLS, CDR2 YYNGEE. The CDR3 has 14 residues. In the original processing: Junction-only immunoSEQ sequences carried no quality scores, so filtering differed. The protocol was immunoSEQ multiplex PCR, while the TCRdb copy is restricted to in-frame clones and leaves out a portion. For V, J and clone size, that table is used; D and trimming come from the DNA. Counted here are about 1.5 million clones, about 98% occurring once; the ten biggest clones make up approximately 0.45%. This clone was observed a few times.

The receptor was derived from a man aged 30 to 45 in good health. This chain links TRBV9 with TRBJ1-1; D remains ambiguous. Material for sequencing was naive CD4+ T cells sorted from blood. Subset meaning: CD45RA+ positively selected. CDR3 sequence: CASSSLFPHTEAFF. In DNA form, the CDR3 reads TGTGCCAGCAGCTCCCTGTTCCCTCACACTGAAGCTTTCTTT.